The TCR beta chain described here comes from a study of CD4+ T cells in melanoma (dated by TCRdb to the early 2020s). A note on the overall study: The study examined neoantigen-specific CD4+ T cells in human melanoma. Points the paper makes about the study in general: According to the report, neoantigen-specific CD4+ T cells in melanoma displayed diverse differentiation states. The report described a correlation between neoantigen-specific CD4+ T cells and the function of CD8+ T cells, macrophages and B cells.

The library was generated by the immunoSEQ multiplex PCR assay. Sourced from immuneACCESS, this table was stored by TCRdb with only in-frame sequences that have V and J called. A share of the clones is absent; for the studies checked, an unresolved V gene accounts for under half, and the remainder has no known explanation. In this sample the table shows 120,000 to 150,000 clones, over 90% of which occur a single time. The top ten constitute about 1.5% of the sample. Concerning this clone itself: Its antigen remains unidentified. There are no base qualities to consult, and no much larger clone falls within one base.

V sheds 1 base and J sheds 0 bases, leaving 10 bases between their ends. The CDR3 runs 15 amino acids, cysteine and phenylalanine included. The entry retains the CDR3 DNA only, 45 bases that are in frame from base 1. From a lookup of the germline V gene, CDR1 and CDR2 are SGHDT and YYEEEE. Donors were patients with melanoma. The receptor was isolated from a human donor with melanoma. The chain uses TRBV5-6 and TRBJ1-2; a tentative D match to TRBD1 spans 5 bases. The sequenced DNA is TGTGCCAGCAGCTTGTGGCAGGGAACTAACTATGGCTACACCTTC. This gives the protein CASSLWQGTNYGYTF.